This is a list of T cell receptor beta chains from one sample in a study of CD8 T cells in Susac syndrome. In TCRdb, the immunoSEQ multiplex PCR reads were re-called with MiXCR into one record per CDR3 protein. This table holds approximately 57,000 distinct CDR3 sequences, about 95% found once. Material: CD8+ T cells from PBMCs. The receptor set was obtained from a human donor with Susac syndrome. The CDR3 runs from the conserved cysteine through the conserved F or W. A D gene is named only where the DNA matches it firmly. Size tells how often a clone was seen (once, few, many) or the class of an expanded clone, and some rows leave it out.

D	V	size	J	CDR3	DNA
TRBD2	TRBV5-4	NA	TRBJ2-1	CASSLWSSGDAEQFF	TGTGCCAGCAGCTTGTGGTCTAGCGGGGATGCTGAGCAGTTCTTC
NA	TRBV9	once	TRBJ1-2	CASSTRGHRYGYTF	TGTGCCAGCAGCACCCGGGGACATCGCTATGGCTACACCTTC
TRBD2	TRBV14	NA	TRBJ2-7	CASSQLAGNEQYF	TGTGCCAGCAGCCAACTAGCGGGGAACGAGCAGTACTTC
NA	TRBV12-3/TRBV12-4	once	TRBJ1-4	CASSYGEKLFF	TGTGCCAGCAGCTACGGGGAAAAACTGTTTTTT
NA	TRBV9	NA	TRBJ2-3	CASSGSGTTGPTDTQYF	TGTGCCAGCAGCGGGTCAGGGACGACGGGGCCCACAGATACGCAGTATTTT
TRBD2	TRBV4-2	NA	TRBJ2-7	CASSPTSGEDEQYF	TGTGCCAGCAGCCCGACTAGCGGGGAGGACGAGCAGTACTTC
NA	TRBV29-1	NA	TRBJ2-2	CSVEDLHGVSGELFF	TGCAGCGTTGAAGATCTTCATGGGGTATCCGGGGAGCTGTTTTTT
NA	TRBV27	NA	TRBJ1-2	CASTHSTRGGYTF	TGTGCCAGCACCCACAGCACTAGGGGTGGCTACACCTTC
NA	TRBV19	NA	TRBJ2-7	CASTAGTTYEQYF	TGTGCCAGTACCGCCGGGACAACCTACGAGCAGTACTTC
NA	TRBV11-2	NA	TRBJ2-3	CASSLFRDTHSTDTQYF	TGTGCCAGCAGCTTATTCCGGGACACGCATAGCACAGATACGCAGTATTTT
NA	TRBV28	NA	TRBJ1-2	CASSFPTRATSYGYTF	TGTGCCAGCAGTTTCCCGACCCGGGCCACCAGCTATGGCTACACCTTC
TRBD1	TRBV4-1	NA	TRBJ1-2	CASRLTGGAPGYTF	TGCGCCAGCAGGCTTACAGGGGGCGCTCCGGGCTACACCTTC
NA	TRBV5-4	NA	TRBJ2-1	CASSFWDSYNEQFF	TGTGCCAGCAGCTTCTGGGACTCCTACAATGAGCAGTTCTTC
NA	TRBV19	NA	TRBJ2-7	CASSIGLESYEQYF	TGTGCCAGTAGTATAGGACTAGAGTCCTACGAGCAGTACTTC
TRBD1	TRBV20-1	once	TRBJ1-6	CSARPTGNSPLHF	TGCAGTGCTAGACCGACAGGGAATTCACCCCTCCACTTT
TRBD1	TRBV7-8	NA	TRBJ1-5	CASSSRQGGQPQHF	TGTGCCAGCAGCTCACGACAGGGAGGACAGCCCCAGCATTTT
TRBD1	TRBV5-4	NA	TRBJ1-4	CASSANRGRDEKLFF	TGTGCCAGCAGCGCAAACAGGGGGCGTGATGAAAAACTGTTTTTT
NA	TRBV12-3/TRBV12-4	once	TRBJ2-3	CASSFGSTDTQYF	TGTGCCAGCAGTTTCGGATCGACAGATACGCAGTATTTT
NA	TRBV12-3/TRBV12-4	NA	TRBJ2-7	CASSLTGEQYF	TGTGCCAGCAGTTTAACAGGCGAGCAGTACTTC
NA	TRBV7-9	NA	TRBJ2-2	CASRVGTTGELFF	TGTGCCAGCAGGGTGGGGACCACCGGGGAGCTGTTTTTT
NA	TRBV25-1	NA	TRBJ2-1	CASSDRVNEQFF	TGTGCCAGCAGTGACAGGGTCAATGAGCAGTTCTTC
NA	TRBV6-6	NA	TRBJ1-1	CASSGDGPFPFF	TGTGCCAGCAGCGGGGACGGACCGTTCCCTTTCTTT
NA	TRBV27	NA	TRBJ1-1	CASSFTWDLEAFF	TGTGCCAGCAGTTTTACGTGGGACCTAGAGGCTTTCTTT
TRBD1	TRBV20-1	NA	TRBJ2-7	CSARDSGQGIYYEQYF	TGCAGTGCTAGAGACTCGGGACAGGGGATTTACTACGAGCAGTACTTC
TRBD2	TRBV7-3	NA	TRBJ2-2	CASSPSGGPGGELFF	TGTGCCAGCAGCCCGTCGGGGGGGCCCGGCGGGGAGCTGTTTTTT
NA	TRBV15	NA	TRBJ2-1	CATSRSNEQFF	TGTGCCACCAGCCGATCCAATGAGCAGTTCTTC
NA	TRBV7-9	NA	TRBJ2-5	CASSLVLAGQETQYF	TGTGCCAGCAGCTTAGTCCTCGCCGGCCAAGAGACCCAGTACTTC
NA	TRBV5-4	once	TRBJ1-5	CASSLQGSNQPQHF	TGTGCCAGCAGCTTGCAGGGGAGCAATCAGCCCCAGCATTTT
NA	TRBV4-1	once	TRBJ2-7	CASSQARGPSYEQYF	TGCGCCAGCAGCCAAGCCCGGGGGCCGTCCTACGAGCAGTACTTC
NA	TRBV24-1	NA	TRBJ2-2	CATSDTSRDTGELFF	TGTGCCACCAGTGATACCTCCAGGGATACCGGGGAGCTGTTTTTT
NA	TRBV14	once	TRBJ2-7	CASSQDAPNSYEQYF	TGTGCCAGCAGCCAAGATGCGCCCAACTCCTACGAGCAGTACTTC
NA	TRBV6-6	once	TRBJ2-1	CASSYGSEQFF	TGTGCCAGCAGTTATGGGAGTGAGCAGTTCTTC
NA	TRBV10-3	NA	TRBJ2-3	CAISESTSQIPDTQYF	TGTGCCATCAGTGAGTCAACTAGTCAAATTCCAGATACGCAGTATTTT
NA	TRBV14	NA	TRBJ1-4	CASSPYKSTNEKLFF	TGTGCCAGCAGCCCCTACAAATCAACTAATGAAAAACTGTTTTTT
NA	TRBV30	NA	TRBJ1-1	CAWSEPGNTEAFF	TGTGCCTGGAGTGAGCCGGGGAACACTGAAGCTTTCTTT
TRBD2	TRBV7-9	NA	TRBJ2-5	CASSLAGLAGQETQYF	TGTGCCAGCAGCTTAGCGGGACTAGCGGGGCAAGAGACCCAGTACTTC
NA	TRBV28	NA	TRBJ2-7	CASSFFADSYEQYF	TGTGCCAGCAGTTTTTTCGCAGACTCCTACGAGCAGTACTTC
TRBD1	TRBV29-1	NA	TRBJ2-1	CSDLDRGDEQFF	TGCAGCGACCTCGACAGGGGCGATGAGCAGTTCTTC
TRBD2	TRBV23-1	NA	TRBJ2-7	CASRDAGGPYEQYF	TGCGCCAGCAGGGACGCGGGGGGTCCCTACGAGCAGTACTTC
NA	TRBV20-1	once	TRBJ1-2	CSALQGWQYGYTF	TGCAGTGCTCTCCAGGGCTGGCAATATGGCTACACCTTC
NA	TRBV12-3/TRBV12-4	NA	TRBJ1-4	CASSPTNEKLFF	TGTGCCAGCAGCCCAACTAATGAAAAACTGTTTTTT
NA	TRBV9	NA	TRBJ2-1	CASSVVAWEQFF	TGTGCCAGCAGCGTAGTAGCGTGGGAGCAGTTCTTC
NA	TRBV15	NA	TRBJ2-5	CATSRQEETQYF	TGTGCCACCAGCAGACAGGAGGAGACCCAGTACTTC